The TCR beta chain under discussion was sequenced for a study of blood T cell repertoires in COVID-19. Turning to the study itself: COVID-19 samples collected from the United States, Italy and Spain covered acute and convalescent phases. PBMCs, B-cell-depleted T cells, or T cells were the source of the cDNA or gDNA that made up the material.

As originally analysed: The assay estimated nucleated cells by amplifying reference gene primers. Libraries were prepared by immunoSEQ multiplex PCR; TCRdb keeps only in-frame clonotypes and omits some of them. V and J calls and clone size are given by that table; D and trimming were obtained from the DNA. The table records some 100,000 clones, around 78% of them present only once. The CDR3 runs to 21 residues. The V end lost 2 bases, the J end lost 1 base, and 28 bases lay between the germline ends. Germline V gene sequence: CDR1 SGHRS, CDR2 YFSETQ. This chain uses TRBV5-1 with TRBJ2-1; maybe TRBD2 (7 bases). The TCR sequence derives from a woman in her fifties or sixties with acute or convalescent COVID-19. The material sequenced was peripheral blood. The CDR3 here is CASSLYGTAGGGRISYNEQFF. CDR3 DNA sequence: TGCGCCAGCAGCTTATATGGGACGGCCGGCGGGGGCCGTATATCCTACAATGAGCAGTTCTTC.